This passage covers 23 T cell receptor beta chains from one sample sequenced in a study of T cells in Graves' hyperthyroidism and ophthalmopathy. What was amplified from RNA transcripts were TCR beta CDR3 regions. The primer set for the first-round RT-PCR of the TCR CDR3 was HTBI. Each CDR3 protein gets one entry after TCRdb re-called the multiplex PCR reads with MiXCR. The sample contains about 720,000 distinct CDR3 sequences, around 20% of which appear only once. Sequenced: blood. These receptors were taken from a woman aged 50 to 60 with Graves' hyperthyroidism that later progressed to Graves' ophthalmopathy.

A remark on this clonotype: Sequence at one end of the junction differs from germline and may be a read error. CDR3 sequence (DNA): TGTGCCAGCAGCCCGTATAATCCACCCCTCCACTTT. Amino acids: CASSPYNPPLHF. The chain joins TRBV3-1 to TRBJ1-6; D not certain. The CDR3 runs to 12 residues. Germline CDR1 LGHDT, CDR2 YNNKEL (reference sequence).

This rearrangement joins TRBV6-2 or TRBV6-3 to TRBJ1-4; D remains unclear. CDR1 and CDR2 (germline): MNHEY, SVGEGT. Trimming removed 6 bases at V and 2 bases at J, with 16 bases between. The CDR3 length is 16 residues. CDR3 region: CASSSPSSRTNEKLFF. CDR3 sequence (DNA): TGTGCCAGCAGCTCCCCTTCAAGTAGGACTAATGAAAAACTGTTTTTT.

This clonotype came up many times. This chain connects TRBV20-1 to TRBJ1-5; D gene unclear. The CDR3 runs to 13 residues. V was clipped by 5 bases and J by 0 bases, with 8 bases between them. Germline V lookup: CDR1 DFQATT, CDR2 SNEGSKA (reference sequence). This CDR3 reads CSAPSFSNQPQHF. The CDR3 bases are TGCAGTGCTCCCTCCTTTAGCAATCAGCCCCAGCATTTT.

This chain uses TRBV12-3 or TRBV12-4 with TRBJ2-1; D unresolved. The CDR3 extends over 15 amino acids. The V end lost 10 bases, the J end lost 6 bases, and 22 bases lay between the germline ends. CDR3 sequence reads: CATDLRVSGFNEQFF. CDR3 DNA sequence: TGTGCCACCGACCTTCGGGTTTCGGGCTTCAATGAGCAGTTCTTC.

This clonotype showed up just a few times. Its ends do not fully match the called genes, so a read error is possible. The gene calls are TRBV6-4 and TRBJ1-1, with TRBD1 matching 7 bases. CDR1 and CDR2 from the germline V gene are MRHNA and SNTAGT. This CDR3 is built from 16 residues. This CDR3 reads CASSYSHTGENTEAFF. The CDR3, as DNA: TGTGCCAGCAGTTACTCCCACACAGGGGAGAACACTGAAGCTTTCTTT.

This clonotype was seen only a few times. The chain carries TRBV6-1 and TRBJ2-3, with TRBD1 matching over 7 bases. The CDR3 contains 14 residues. Germline CDR1 is MNHNS and CDR2 is SASEGT. V lost 6 bases and J lost 2; bases outside the gene matches: 5. CDR3 in amino acids: CASRRQGYTDTQYF. The CDR3, as DNA: TGTGCCAGCAGGCGACAGGGTTACACAGATACGCAGTATTTT.

As for this clonotype: A much larger clone lies a single base off, so this may be a read error. The V gene is TRBV3-1, the J gene TRBJ2-5; 9 nucleotides line up with TRBD2. The V gene's germline CDR1 is LGHDT and CDR2 YNNKEL (reference sequence). This CDR3 has 15 amino acids. DNA of the CDR3: TGTGCCGGCAGCCAAGATAGCGGGGGTTGGGAGACCCAGTACTTC. Protein sequence: CAGSQDSGGWETQYF.

This chain uses TRBV20-1 with TRBJ2-1; D assignment may be TRBD1 or TRBD2 (5 bases each). Germline V gives CDR1 DFQATT, CDR2 SNEGSKA (reference sequence). The ends were cut back, 1 base at V and 10 bases at J, with 17 bases in the middle. CDR3 length: 14 amino acids. This chain's CDR3 is CSARVGAGLREQFF. CDR3 DNA: TGCAGTGCTAGAGTCGGGGCAGGGTTGCGAGAGCAGTTCTTC.

This rearrangement joins TRBV20-1 to TRBJ2-5, with 10 bases lining up with TRBD2. The trim removed 3 bases at V and 1 base at J, leaving 8 bases unmatched. CDR3 size: 16 residues. CDR1 is DFQATT and CDR2 is SNEGSKA in the germline V gene (reference sequence). The CDR3 loop is CSASPGTSEVQETQYF. CDR3 coding DNA: TGCAGTGCTAGTCCCGGGACTAGCGAGGTCCAAGAGACCCAGTACTTC.

This clonotype appeared a few times. The chain employs TRBV5-6 and TRBJ1-1, with D hard to call. V was clipped by 5 bases and J by 1 base, with 12 bases between them. This CDR3 is 14 amino acids long. CDR1 and CDR2 (germline): SGHDT, YYEEEE. The DNA for the CDR3 is TGTGCCAGCAGTCACTGGGCAGCGAACACTGAAGCTTTCTTT. Encoded protein: CASSHWAANTEAFF.

This clonotype was detected once. This sequence joins TRBV9 and TRBJ1-6; tentatively, D is TRBD1 (5 bases). CDR1 and CDR2 (germline): SGDLS, YYNGEE. The CDR3 contains 13 residues. Trimming stripped 6 bases from V and 7 bases from J, with 11 bases between. CDR3 loop: CASNRAGNSPLHF. As DNA, the CDR3 is TGTGCCAGCAACCGGGCAGGGAATTCACCCCTCCACTTT.

This CDR3 reads CASSFESLYTF. Written as DNA, the CDR3 is TGTGCCAGCAGCTTTGAGAGCCTCTACACCTTC. This chain links TRBV7-8 with TRBJ1-2; D is unresolved. This CDR3 is 11 amino acids long. V was cut by 3 bases and J by 10 bases, with 9 bases left in between. CDR1 SGHVS and CDR2 FQNEAQ come from the germline V gene.

The sample holds a few counts of this clonotype. The chain's CDR3 is CASNDGFNQPQHF. The CDR3 DNA follows: TGTGCCAGCAATGACGGCTTCAATCAGCCCCAGCATTTT. The chain links TRBV2 to TRBJ1-5; no definite D call. Germline CDR1 reads SNHLY; CDR2 reads FYNNEI. The V end was cut by 7 bases, the J end by 3 bases, with 10 bases between. The CDR3 is 13 residues long.

CDR3 in DNA: TGTGCCAGCAGCGCCCGAAGAGGGGGCGAGGGCTACACCTTC. Protein product: CASSARRGGEGYTF. The V and J genes are TRBV3-1 and TRBJ1-2; 7 nucleotides match TRBD1. The CDR3 has 14 residues. The V segment lost 5 bases and the J segment 8 bases; nucleotides outside the gene matches: 11. CDR1 is LGHDT, CDR2 YNNKEL, per germline (reference sequence).

The rearrangement uses TRBV19 and TRBJ2-1, with TRBD1 matching over 9 bases. Germline lookup yields CDR1 LNHDA and CDR2 SQIVND (reference sequence). The V gene end was trimmed by 7 bases and the J gene end by 7 bases; junction bases not matched to a gene: 8. CDR3 length equals 14 residues. CDR3 coding DNA: TGTGCCAGTACCACAGGGGGCGATATGAATGAGCAGTTCTTC. Its translation: CASTTGGDMNEQFF.

This chain joins TRBV7-9 and TRBJ1-2; 8 nucleotides agree with TRBD1. The germline CDR1 and CDR2 sequences are SEHNR and FQNEAQ (reference sequence). The CDR3 sequence is 15 residues long. Trimming took 2 bases from V and 4 from J; bases not matched to a gene: 6. CDR3 in DNA: TGTGCCAGCAGCTTACCGGGACAGGACTTCTATGGCTACACCTTC. This encodes CASSLPGQDFYGYTF.

As regards this clonotype: With a much larger clone just one base away, this may be a read error. This chain connects TRBV7-9 to TRBJ2-5, with a possible D match to TRBD2 (6 bases). The CDR3 length is 13 residues. V was clipped by 5 bases and J by 4 bases, with 11 bases between them. Germline V gene data show CDR1 as SEHNR and CDR2 as FQNEAQ (reference sequence). In DNA form, the CDR3 reads TGTGCCAGCAGCAGCCGGGAGCGAGAGACCCAGTACTTC. Its translation is CASSSRERETQYF.

This clonotype appeared many times. The chain joins TRBV2 to TRBJ1-1, with no clear D. Germline-derived CDR1 and CDR2 are SNHLY and FYNNEI. V was cut by 3 bases and J by 0 bases, with 5 bases left in between. The CDR3 totals 13 residues. The CDR3 DNA reads TGTGCCAGCAGTGACGGTATGAACACTGAAGCTTTCTTT. Translation: CASSDGMNTEAFF.

This clonotype was observed a few times. The rearrangement uses TRBV11-2 and TRBJ1-2; D possibly corresponds to TRBD1 (6 bases). The CDR3 has 15 amino acids. Trimming removed 4 bases from V and 4 bases from J, with 16 bases in between. The V gene's germline CDR1 is SGHAT and CDR2 FQNNGV. The CDR3 nucleotides are TGTGCCAGCAGCTCGATCCGCCGGGACACCTATGGCTACACCTTC. Translating gives CASSSIRRDTYGYTF.

This sequence joins TRBV28 and TRBJ1-2; a possible D gene is TRBD1 (5 bases). The length of the CDR3 is 18 residues. Germline V gene data show CDR1 as MDHEN and CDR2 as SYDVKM. Trimming stripped 5 bases from V and 1 base from J, with 23 bases between. The CDR3 DNA reads TGTGCCAGCAGTCCAGAGCCCGGACGTCGGGGACGTAACTATGGCTACACCTTC. Translated, it gives CASSPEPGRRGRNYGYTF.

V gene TRBV20-1 combines with J gene TRBJ2-5, with 10 bases fitting TRBD2. The CDR3 has 14 residues. The germline CDR1 and CDR2 sequences are DFQATT and SNEGSKA (reference sequence). J gave up 5 bases and V 0 bases, and 3 bases lay outside the gene matches. CDR3 DNA sequence: TGCAGTGCTAGAGACAGTAGCGGGGGGGAGACCCAGTACTTC. Translation gives CSARDSSGGETQYF.

Ten or more counts support this clonotype. The chain links TRBV27 to TRBJ1-2, with no clear D. The length of the CDR3 is 16 residues. Germline V gives CDR1 MNHEY, CDR2 SMNVEV (reference sequence). V dropped 7 bases and J dropped 2 bases, with 20 bases sitting between them. The CDR3 here is CASTPSAIRSNYGYTF. The CDR3 DNA follows: TGTGCCAGCACCCCTTCAGCAATCCGCAGCAACTATGGCTACACCTTC.

This chain connects TRBV6-9 to TRBJ2-2; D not certain. The CDR3 consists of 17 residues. V was shortened by 4 bases and J by 5 bases, with 20 bases between the two germline ends. CDR1 and CDR2 (germline): MNHGY, SVAAGI. The CDR3 spells CASSLITVAWGTGELFF. CDR3 sequence (DNA): TGTGCCAGCAGTTTGATAACCGTGGCATGGGGAACCGGGGAGCTGTTTTTT.